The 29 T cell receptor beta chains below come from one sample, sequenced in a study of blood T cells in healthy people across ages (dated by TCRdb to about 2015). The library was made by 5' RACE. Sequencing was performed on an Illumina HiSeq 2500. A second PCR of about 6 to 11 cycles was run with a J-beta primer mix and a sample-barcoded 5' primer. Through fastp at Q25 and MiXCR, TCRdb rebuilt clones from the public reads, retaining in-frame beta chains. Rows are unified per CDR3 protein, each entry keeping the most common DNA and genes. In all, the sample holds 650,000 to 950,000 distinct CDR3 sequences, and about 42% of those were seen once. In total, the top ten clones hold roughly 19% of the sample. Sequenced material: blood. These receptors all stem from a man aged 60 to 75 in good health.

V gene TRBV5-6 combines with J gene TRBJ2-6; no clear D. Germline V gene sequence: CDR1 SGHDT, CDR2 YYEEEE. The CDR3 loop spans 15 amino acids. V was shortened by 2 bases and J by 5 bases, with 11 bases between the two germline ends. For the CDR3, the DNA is TGTGCCAGCAGCTTTCGTTCAGAACGGGCCAACGTCCTGACTTTC. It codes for CASSFRSERANVLTF.

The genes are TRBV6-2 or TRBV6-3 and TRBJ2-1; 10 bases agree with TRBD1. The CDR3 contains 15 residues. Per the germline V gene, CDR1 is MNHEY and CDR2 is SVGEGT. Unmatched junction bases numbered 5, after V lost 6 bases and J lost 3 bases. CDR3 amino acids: CASRRGQGYYNEQFF. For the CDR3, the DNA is TGTGCCAGCAGAAGGGGACAGGGGTACTACAATGAGCAGTTCTTC.

The DNA of the CDR3 is TGTGCCAGCAGCTACACAGGGTATAGCAATCAGCCCCAGCATTTT. Protein product: CASSYTGYSNQPQHF. The V and J genes are TRBV6-2 or TRBV6-3 and TRBJ1-5, with D possibly being TRBD1 (6 bases). V shed 6 bases and J shed 0 bases, with 12 bases lying between them. Per the germline V gene, CDR1 is MNHEY and CDR2 is SVGEGT. The CDR3 is 15 amino acids.

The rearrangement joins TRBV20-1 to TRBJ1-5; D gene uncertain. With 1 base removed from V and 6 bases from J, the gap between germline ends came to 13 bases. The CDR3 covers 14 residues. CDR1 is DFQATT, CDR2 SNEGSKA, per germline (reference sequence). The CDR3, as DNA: TGCAGTGCTAGAGGCCCACAGTCCCCTCAGCCCCAGCATTTT. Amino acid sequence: CSARGPQSPQPQHF.

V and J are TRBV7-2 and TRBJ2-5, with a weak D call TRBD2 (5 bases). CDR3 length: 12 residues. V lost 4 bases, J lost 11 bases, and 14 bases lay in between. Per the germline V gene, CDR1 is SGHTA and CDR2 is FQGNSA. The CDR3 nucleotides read TGTGCCAGCAGCTCGGGGTTGACGGGGCAGTACTTC. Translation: CASSSGLTGQYF.

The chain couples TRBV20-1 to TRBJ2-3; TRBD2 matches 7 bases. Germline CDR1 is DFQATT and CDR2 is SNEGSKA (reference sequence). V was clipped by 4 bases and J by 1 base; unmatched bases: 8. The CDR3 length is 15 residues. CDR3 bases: TGCAGTGCTAAGTATGATCGGGGGGGCACAGATACGCAGTATTTT. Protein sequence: CSAKYDRGGTDTQYF.

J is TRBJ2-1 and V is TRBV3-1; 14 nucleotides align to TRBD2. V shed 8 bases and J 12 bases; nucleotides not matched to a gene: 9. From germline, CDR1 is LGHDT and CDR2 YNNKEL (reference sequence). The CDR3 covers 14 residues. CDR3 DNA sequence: TGTGCCAGCGGATTGACTAGCGGGGGGGCAGGGCAGTTCTTC. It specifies CASGLTSGGAGQFF.

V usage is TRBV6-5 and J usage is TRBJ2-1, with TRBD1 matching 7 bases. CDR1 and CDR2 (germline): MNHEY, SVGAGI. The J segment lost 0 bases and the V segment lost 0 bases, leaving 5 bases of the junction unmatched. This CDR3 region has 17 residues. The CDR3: CASSYSVTGSSYNEQFF. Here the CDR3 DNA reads TGTGCCAGCAGTTACTCGGTGACAGGGAGCTCCTACAATGAGCAGTTCTTC.

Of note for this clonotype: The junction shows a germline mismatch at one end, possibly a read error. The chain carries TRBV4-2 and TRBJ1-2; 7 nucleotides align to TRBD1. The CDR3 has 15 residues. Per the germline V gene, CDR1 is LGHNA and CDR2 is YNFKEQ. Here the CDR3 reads CASGQDRQGSRGYTF. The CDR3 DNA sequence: TGTGCCAGCGGCCAAGATAGACAGGGATCGAGGGGCTACACCTTC.

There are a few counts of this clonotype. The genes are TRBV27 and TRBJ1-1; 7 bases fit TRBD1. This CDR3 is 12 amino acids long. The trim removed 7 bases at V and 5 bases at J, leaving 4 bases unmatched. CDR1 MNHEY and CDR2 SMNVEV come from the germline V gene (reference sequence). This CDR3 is CASKLQGTEAFF. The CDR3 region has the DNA TGTGCCAGCAAGCTACAGGGGACTGAAGCTTTCTTT.

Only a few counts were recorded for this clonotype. The CDR3 DNA reads TGCGCCAGCAGCTTGGTGGCAGGAGATAGGCAGACCCAGTACTTC. Amino acids: CASSLVAGDRQTQYF. The chain carries TRBV5-1 and TRBJ2-5; no clear D gene. V lost 0 bases and J 6 bases, leaving 15 bases between the germline ends. From germline, CDR1 is SGHRS and CDR2 YFSETQ. The CDR3 sequence is 15 residues long.

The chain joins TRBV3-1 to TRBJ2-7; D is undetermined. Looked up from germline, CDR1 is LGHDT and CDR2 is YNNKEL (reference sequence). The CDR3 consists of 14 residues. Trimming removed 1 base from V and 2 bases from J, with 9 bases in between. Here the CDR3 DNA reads TGTGCCAGCAGCCAAGCTCAATTCCCCTACGAGCAGTACTTC. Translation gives CASSQAQFPYEQYF.

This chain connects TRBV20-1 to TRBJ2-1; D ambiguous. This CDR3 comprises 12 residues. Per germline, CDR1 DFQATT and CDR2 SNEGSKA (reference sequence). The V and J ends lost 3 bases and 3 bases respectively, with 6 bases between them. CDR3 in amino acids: CSASRIYNEQFF. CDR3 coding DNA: TGCAGTGCTAGCCGAATCTACAATGAGCAGTTCTTC.

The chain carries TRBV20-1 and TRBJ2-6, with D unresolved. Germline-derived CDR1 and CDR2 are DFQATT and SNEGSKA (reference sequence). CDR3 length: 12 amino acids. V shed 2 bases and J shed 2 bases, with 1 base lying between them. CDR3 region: CSARTGANVLTF. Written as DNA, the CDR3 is TGCAGTGCTAGAACTGGGGCCAACGTCCTGACTTTC.

In DNA, the CDR3 is TGTGCCAGCAGCGGGCGGGTCCAGGGGGATGACGAGCAGTACTTC. It codes for CASSGRVQGDDEQYF. The chain is built from TRBV5-4 and TRBJ2-5, with TRBD1 matching over 7 bases. TRBJ2-7 explains the end of the DNA better; the J call may be wrong. Per germline, CDR1 SGHNT and CDR2 YYREEE (reference sequence). The CDR3 is 15 amino acids.

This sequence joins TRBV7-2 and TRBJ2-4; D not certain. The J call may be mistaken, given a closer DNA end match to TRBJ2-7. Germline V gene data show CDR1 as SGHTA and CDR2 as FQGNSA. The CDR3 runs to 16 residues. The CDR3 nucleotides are TGTGCCAGCAGCTTAGGGTTGGGCGGTAAGAGATACGAGCAGTACTTC. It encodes CASSLGLGGKRYEQYF.

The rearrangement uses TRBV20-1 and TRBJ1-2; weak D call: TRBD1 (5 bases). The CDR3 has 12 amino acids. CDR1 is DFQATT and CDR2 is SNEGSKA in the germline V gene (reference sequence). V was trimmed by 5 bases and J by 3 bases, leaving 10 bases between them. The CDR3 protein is CSAVKGYYGYTF. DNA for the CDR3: TGCAGTGCTGTCAAGGGGTACTATGGCTACACCTTC.

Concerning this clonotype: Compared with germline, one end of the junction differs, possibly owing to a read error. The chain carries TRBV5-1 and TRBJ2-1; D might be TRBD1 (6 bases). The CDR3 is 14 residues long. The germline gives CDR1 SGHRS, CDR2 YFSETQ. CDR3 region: CAGSFTGTYDEQFF. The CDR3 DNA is TGCGCCGGCAGCTTTACCGGGACATACGATGAGCAGTTCTTC.

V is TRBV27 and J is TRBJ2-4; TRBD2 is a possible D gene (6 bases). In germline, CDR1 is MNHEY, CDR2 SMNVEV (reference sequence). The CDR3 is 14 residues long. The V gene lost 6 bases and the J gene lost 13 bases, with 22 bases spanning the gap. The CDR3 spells CASSLDRGGLEQYF. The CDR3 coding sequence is TGTGCCAGCAGCCTAGACCGGGGAGGTTTAGAGCAGTACTTC.

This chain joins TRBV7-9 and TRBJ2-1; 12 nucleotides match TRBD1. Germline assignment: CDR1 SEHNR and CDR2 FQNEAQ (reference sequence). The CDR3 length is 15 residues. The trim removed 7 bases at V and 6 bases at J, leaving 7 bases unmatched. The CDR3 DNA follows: TGTGCCAGCATCCCGGGACAGGGGGCGGTCAATGAGCAGTTCTTC. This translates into CASIPGQGAVNEQFF.

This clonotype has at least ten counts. The CDR3 DNA reads as TGTGCCAGCAGCCAAATAGCGGGCCAGGAGACCCAGTACTTC. Translation gives CASSQIAGQETQYF. The chain recombines TRBV4-2 with TRBJ2-5; 7 bases fit TRBD2. With V trimmed by 2 bases and J by 5 bases, 5 bases remained unmatched. The CDR3 has 14 residues. Germline V gene data show CDR1 as LGHNA and CDR2 as YNFKEQ.

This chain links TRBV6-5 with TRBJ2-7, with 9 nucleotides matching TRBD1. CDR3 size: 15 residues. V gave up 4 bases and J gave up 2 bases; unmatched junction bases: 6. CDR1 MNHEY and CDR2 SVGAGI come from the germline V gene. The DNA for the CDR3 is TGTGCCAGCAGTTCCCAGACAGGGGGACCCTACGAGCAGTACTTC. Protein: CASSSQTGGPYEQYF.

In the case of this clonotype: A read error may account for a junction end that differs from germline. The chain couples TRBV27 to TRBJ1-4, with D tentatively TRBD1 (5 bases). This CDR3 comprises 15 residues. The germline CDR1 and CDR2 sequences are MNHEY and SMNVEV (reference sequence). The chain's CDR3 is CASSLFEGSNGKLFF. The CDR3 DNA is TGTGCCAGCAGTTTATTTGAGGGGTCTAATGGAAAACTGTTTTTT.

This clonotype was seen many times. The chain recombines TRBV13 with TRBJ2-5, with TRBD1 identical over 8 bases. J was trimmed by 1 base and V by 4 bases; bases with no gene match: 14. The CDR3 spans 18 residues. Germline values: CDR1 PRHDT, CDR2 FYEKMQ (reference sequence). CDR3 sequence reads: CASSWRNRDRRTQETQYF. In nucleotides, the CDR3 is TGTGCCAGCAGCTGGAGGAACCGGGACAGGAGAACCCAAGAGACCCAGTACTTC.

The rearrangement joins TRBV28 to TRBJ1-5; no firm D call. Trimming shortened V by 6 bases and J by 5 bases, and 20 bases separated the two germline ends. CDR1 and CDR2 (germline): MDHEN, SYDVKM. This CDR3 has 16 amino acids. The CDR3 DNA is TGTGCCAGCAGCCCACCCGGCTACACGGTGCATCAGCCCCAGCATTTT. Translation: CASSPPGYTVHQPQHF.

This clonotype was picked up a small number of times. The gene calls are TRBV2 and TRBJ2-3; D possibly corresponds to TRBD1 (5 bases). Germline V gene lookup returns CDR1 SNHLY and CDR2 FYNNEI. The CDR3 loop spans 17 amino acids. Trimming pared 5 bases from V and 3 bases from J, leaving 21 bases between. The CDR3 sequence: CASSKRNQGRSTDTQYF. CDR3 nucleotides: TGTGCCAGCAGTAAGCGCAACCAGGGTCGTTCTACAGATACGCAGTATTTT.

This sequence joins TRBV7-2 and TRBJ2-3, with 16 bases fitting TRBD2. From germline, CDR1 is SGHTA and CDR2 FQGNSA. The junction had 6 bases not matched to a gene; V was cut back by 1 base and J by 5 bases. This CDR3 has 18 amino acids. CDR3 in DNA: TGTGCCAGCAGCTTAGAGGGGGGACTAGCGGGGGGGCAAGATACGCAGTATTTT. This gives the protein CASSLEGGLAGGQDTQYF.

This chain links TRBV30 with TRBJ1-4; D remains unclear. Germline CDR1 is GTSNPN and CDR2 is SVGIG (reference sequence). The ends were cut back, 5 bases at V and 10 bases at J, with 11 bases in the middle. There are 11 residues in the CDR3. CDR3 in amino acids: CAWGPNGKLFF. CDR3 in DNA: TGTGCCTGGGGGCCGAACGGAAAACTGTTTTTT.

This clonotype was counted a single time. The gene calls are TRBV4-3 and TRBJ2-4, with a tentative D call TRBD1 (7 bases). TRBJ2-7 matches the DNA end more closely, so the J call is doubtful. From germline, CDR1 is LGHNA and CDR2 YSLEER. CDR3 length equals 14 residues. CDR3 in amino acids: CASSQVEGANEQYF. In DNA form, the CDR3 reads TGCGCCAGCAGCCAAGTGGAGGGGGCCAACGAGCAGTACTTC.